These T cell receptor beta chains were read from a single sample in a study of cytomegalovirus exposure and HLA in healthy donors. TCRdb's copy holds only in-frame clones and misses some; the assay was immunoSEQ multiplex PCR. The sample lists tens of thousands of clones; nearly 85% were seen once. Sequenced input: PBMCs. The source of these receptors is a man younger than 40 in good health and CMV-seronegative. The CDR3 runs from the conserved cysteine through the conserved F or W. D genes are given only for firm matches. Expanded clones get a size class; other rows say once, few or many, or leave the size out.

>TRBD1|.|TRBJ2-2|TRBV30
CAWSRTGSTGELFF
TGTGCCTGGAGTCGGACAGGGAGCACCGGGGAGCTGTTTTTT
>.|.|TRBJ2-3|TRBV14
CASSQIGVGTDTQYF
TGTGCCAGCAGCCAAATAGGGGTAGGCACAGATACGCAGTATTTT
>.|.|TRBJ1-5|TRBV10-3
CAISGGSNQPQHF
TGTGCCATCAGCGGGGGGAGCAATCAGCCCCAGCATTTT
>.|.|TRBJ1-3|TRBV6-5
CASSPVSSGNTIYF
TGTGCCAGCAGCCCCGTGTCCTCTGGAAACACCATATATTTT
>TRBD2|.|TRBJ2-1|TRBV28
CASSPPPAGGPNEQFF
TGTGCCAGCAGTCCCCCCCCAGCGGGAGGGCCCAATGAGCAGTTCTTC
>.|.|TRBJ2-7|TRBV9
CASSRSGNYEQYF
TGTGCCAGCAGCCGTAGCGGAAACTACGAGCAGTACTTC
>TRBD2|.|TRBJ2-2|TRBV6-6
CASSSGLASTGELFF
TGTGCCAGCAGTTCGGGACTAGCGAGCACCGGGGAGCTGTTTTTT
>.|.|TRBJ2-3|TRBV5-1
CASSLGTSTDTQYF
TGCGCCAGCAGCTTGGGGACTAGCACAGATACGCAGTATTTT
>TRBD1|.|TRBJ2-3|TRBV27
CASSLQGASDTQYF
TGTGCCAGCAGTTTACAGGGGGCCTCAGATACGCAGTATTTT
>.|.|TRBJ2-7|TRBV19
CATSQGTYEQYF
TGTGCCACCTCCCAGGGCACCTACGAGCAGTACTTC
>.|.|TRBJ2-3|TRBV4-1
CASSQGRTRMGSTDTQYF
TGCGCCAGCAGCCAGGGGAGGACCAGGATGGGAAGCACAGATACGCAGTATTTT
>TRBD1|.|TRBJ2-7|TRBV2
CASSLPGQGFHEQYF
TGTGCCAGCAGTCTTCCGGGACAGGGGTTCCACGAGCAGTACTTC
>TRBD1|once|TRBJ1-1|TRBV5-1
CASSPGGMGTEAFF
TGCGCCAGCAGCCCAGGGGGCATGGGCACTGAAGCTTTCTTT
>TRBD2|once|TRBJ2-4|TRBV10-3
CAMPRLTSGRAIAKNIQYF
TGTGCCATGCCCCGCTTGACTAGCGGGAGGGCCATAGCCAAAAACATTCAGTACTTC
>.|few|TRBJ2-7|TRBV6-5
CASSYSGTSYEQYF
TGTGCCAGCAGTTACTCCGGGACTTCCTACGAGCAGTACTTC
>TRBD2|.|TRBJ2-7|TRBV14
CASSQETGGEQYF
TGTGCCAGCAGCCAAGAAACGGGGGGGGAGCAGTACTTC
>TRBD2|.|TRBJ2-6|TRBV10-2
CASRGLAGGPAGANVLTF
TGCGCCAGCAGGGGATTAGCGGGAGGGCCGGCTGGGGCCAACGTCCTGACTTTC
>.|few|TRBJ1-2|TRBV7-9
CASSLVARASNYGYTF
TGTGCCAGCAGCTTAGTAGCCAGGGCTAGTAACTATGGCTACACCTTC
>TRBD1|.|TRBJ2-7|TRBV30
CAWSGQGLKQYF
TGTGCCTGGAGCGGACAGGGGCTTAAGCAGTACTTC
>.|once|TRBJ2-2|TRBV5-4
CASSFTPNSGELFF
TGTGCCAGCAGCTTCACGCCTAACTCCGGGGAGCTGTTTTTT
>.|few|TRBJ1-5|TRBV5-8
CASSWRGDSNQPQHF
TGTGCCAGCAGCTGGAGGGGTGATAGCAATCAGCCCCAGCATTTT
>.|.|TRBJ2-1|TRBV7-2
CASSPSWAYYNEQFF
TGTGCCAGCAGCCCCTCATGGGCCTACTACAATGAGCAGTTCTTC
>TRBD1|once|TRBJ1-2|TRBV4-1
CASSPGQGANYGYTF
TGCGCCAGCAGCCCCGGACAGGGGGCGAACTATGGCTACACCTTC
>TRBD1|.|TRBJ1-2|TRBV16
CASSLSGTGAPPNYGYTF
TGTGCCAGCAGCCTCTCCGGGACAGGGGCACCACCTAACTATGGCTACACCTTC
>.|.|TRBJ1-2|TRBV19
CASSGTEANYGYTF
TGTGCCAGTAGTGGCACCGAAGCTAACTATGGCTACACCTTC
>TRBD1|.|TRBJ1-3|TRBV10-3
CAISRPTGLSSGNTIYF
TGTGCCATCAGCCGACCGACAGGGCTCTCCTCTGGAAACACCATATATTTT
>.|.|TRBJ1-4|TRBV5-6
CASSLLQGGEKLFF
TGTGCCAGCAGCTTGTTACAGGGTGGCGAAAAACTGTTTTTT
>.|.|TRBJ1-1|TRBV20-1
CSATDGGAFF
TGCAGTGCTACCGACGGCGGAGCTTTCTTT
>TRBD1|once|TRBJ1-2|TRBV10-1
CASSEGGGESGYTF
TGCGCCAGCAGTGAAGGAGGGGGCGAGTCTGGCTACACCTTC
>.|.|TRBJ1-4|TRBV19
CASSIWIQPLVATNEKLFF
TGTGCCAGTAGTATTTGGATACAGCCATTAGTTGCAACTAATGAAAAACTGTTTTTT
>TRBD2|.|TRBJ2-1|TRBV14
CASSQGLLAGGPGNEQFF
TGTGCCAGCAGCCAAGGGCTCCTAGCGGGAGGGCCCGGCAATGAGCAGTTCTTC
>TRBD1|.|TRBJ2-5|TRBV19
CASSDSGGRETQYF
TGTGCCAGTAGTGACTCAGGGGGCCGAGAGACCCAGTACTTC
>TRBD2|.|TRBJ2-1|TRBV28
CASRRTGLADNEQFF
TGTGCCAGCAGGCGGACGGGACTAGCAGACAATGAGCAGTTCTTC
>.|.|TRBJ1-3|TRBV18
CASSPPTGRIGNTIYF
TGTGCCAGCTCACCACCGACAGGTCGCATTGGAAACACCATATATTTT
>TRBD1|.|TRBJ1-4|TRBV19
CASSKAGTGNEKLFF
TGTGCCAGTAGTAAGGCCGGGACAGGTAATGAAAAACTGTTTTTT
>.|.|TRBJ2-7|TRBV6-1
CASSDLSEQYF
TGTGCCAGCAGTGACCTCAGCGAGCAGTACTTC
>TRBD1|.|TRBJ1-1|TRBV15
CATSKDRDLPEAFF
TGTGCCACCAGCAAGGACAGGGATTTACCTGAAGCTTTCTTT
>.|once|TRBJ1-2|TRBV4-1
CASSQALGPSNYGYTF
TGCGCCAGCAGCCAAGCTCTGGGGCCCTCTAACTATGGCTACACCTTC
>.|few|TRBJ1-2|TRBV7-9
CASSPRRGSYGYTF
TGTGCCAGCAGCCCCCGCAGGGGCAGCTATGGCTACACCTTC
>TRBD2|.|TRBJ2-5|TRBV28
CASSLLAAQETQYF
TGTGCCAGCAGTTTACTAGCGGCTCAAGAGACCCAGTACTTC
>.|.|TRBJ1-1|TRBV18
CASSPRIQGNTEAFF
TGTGCCAGCTCACCAAGAATACAGGGGAACACTGAAGCTTTCTTT
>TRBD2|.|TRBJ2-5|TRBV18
CASSPTLASGVQETQYF
TGTGCCAGCTCACCAACATTGGCTAGCGGCGTCCAAGAGACCCAGTACTTC
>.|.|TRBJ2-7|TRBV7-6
CASSAYSIISYEQYF
TGTGCCAGCAGCGCATACTCGATAATTAGCTACGAGCAGTACTTC
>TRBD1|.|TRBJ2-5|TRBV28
CASSLGQGALVETQYF
TGTGCCAGCAGTTTGGGACAGGGGGCACTCGTGGAGACCCAGTACTTC
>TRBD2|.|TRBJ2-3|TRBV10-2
CASSRTSGYSTDTQYF
TGCGCCAGCAGTCGGACTAGCGGGTACAGCACAGATACGCAGTATTTT
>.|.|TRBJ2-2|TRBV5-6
CASSLVYVAGELFF
TGTGCCAGCAGCTTGGTGTACGTAGCAGGGGAGCTGTTTTTT
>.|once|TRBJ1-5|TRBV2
CASSEAKRRGQPQHF
TGTGCCAGCAGTGAAGCAAAGCGACGAGGTCAGCCCCAGCATTTT
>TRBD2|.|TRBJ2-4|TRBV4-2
CASSQGTSGGENIQYF
TGTGCCAGCAGCCAGGGTACTAGCGGGGGAGAAAACATTCAGTACTTC
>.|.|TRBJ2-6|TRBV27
CASKPAGANVLTF
TGTGCCAGCAAACCAGCGGGGGCCAACGTCCTGACTTTC
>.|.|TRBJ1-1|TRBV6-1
CASSEEGRGAEAFF
TGTGCCAGCAGTGAAGAGGGGAGGGGTGCTGAAGCTTTCTTT
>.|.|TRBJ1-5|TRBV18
CASSLGRGNQPQHF
TGTGCCAGCTCACTAGGGAGGGGAAATCAGCCCCAGCATTTT
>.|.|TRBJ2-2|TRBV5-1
CASSPRRNTGELFF
TGCGCCAGCAGCCCGCGAAGAAACACCGGGGAGCTGTTTTTT
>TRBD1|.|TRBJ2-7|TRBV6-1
CASRSPGQGAYEQYF
TGTGCCAGCAGGAGCCCGGGACAGGGGGCTTACGAGCAGTACTTC
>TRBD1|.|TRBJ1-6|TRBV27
CASSTQGAYNSPLHF
TGTGCCAGCAGTACCCAGGGGGCCTATAATTCACCCCTCCACTTT
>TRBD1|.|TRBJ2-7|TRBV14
CASSRRPGQGDHEQYF
TGTGCCAGCAGTCGGAGACCGGGACAGGGGGACCACGAGCAGTACTTC
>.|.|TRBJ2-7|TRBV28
CASSRPDIGEQYF
TGTGCCAGCAGCCGACCCGACATAGGCGAGCAGTACTTC
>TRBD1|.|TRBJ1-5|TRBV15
CATSRKDRSLYSNQPQHF
TGTGCCACCAGCAGAAAGGACAGGAGTCTCTATAGCAATCAGCCCCAGCATTTT